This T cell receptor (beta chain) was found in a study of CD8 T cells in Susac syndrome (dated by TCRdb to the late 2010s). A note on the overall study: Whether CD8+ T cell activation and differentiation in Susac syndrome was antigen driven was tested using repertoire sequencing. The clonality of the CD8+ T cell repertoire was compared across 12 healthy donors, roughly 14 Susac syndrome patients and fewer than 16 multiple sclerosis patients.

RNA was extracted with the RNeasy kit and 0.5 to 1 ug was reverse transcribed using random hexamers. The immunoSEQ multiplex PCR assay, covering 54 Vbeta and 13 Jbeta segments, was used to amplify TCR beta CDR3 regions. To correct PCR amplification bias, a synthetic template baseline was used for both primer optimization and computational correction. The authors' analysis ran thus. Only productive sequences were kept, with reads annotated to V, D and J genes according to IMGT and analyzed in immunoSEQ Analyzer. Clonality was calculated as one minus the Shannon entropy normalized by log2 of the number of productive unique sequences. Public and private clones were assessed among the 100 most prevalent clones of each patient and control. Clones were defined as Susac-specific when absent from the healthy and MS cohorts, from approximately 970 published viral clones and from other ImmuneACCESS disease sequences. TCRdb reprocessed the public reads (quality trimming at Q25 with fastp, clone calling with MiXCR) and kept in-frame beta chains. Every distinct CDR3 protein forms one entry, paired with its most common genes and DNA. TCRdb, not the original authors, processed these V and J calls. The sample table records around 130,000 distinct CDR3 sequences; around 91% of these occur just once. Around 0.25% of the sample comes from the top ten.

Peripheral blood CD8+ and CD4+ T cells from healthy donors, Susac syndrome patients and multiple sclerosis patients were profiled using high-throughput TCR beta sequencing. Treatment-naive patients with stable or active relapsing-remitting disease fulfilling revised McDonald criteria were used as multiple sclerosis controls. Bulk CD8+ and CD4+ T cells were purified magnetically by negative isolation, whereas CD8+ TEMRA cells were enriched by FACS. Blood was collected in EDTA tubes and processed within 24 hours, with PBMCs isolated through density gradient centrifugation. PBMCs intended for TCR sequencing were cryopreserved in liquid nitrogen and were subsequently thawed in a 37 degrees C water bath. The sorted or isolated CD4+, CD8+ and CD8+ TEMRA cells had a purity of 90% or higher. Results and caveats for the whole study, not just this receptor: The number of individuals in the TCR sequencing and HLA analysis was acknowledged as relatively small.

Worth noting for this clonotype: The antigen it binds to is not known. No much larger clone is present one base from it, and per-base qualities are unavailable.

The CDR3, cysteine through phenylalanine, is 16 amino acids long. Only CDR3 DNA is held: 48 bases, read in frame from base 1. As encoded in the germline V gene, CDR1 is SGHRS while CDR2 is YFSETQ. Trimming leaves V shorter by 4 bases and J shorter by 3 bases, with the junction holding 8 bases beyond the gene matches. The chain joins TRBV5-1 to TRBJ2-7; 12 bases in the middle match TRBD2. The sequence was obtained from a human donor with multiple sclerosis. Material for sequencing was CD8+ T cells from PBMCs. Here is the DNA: TGCGCCAGCAGCGTGAGACTAGCGGGAGAATACTACGAGCAGTACTTC. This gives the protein CASSVRLAGEYYEQYF.